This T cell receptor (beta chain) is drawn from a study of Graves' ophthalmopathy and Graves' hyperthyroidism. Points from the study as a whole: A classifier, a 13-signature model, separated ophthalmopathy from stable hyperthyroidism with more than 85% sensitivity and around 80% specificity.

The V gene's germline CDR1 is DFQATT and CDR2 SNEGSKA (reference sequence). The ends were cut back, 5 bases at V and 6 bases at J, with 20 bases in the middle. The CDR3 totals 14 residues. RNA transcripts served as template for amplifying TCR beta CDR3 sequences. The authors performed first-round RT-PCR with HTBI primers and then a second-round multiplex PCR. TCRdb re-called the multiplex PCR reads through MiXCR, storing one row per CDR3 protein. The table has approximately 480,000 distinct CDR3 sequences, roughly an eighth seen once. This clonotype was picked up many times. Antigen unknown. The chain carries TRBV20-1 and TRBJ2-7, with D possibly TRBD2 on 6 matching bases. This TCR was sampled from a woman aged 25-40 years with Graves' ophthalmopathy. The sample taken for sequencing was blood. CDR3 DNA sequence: TGCAGTGCTTCCTCTTCTGGGGGGACCCTCGAGCAGTACTTC. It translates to CSASSSGGTLEQYF.